A selection of T cell receptor beta chains follows, all from one sample in a study of CD8+ T cells in alopecia areata. Measured with immunoSEQ multiplex PCR; TCRdb has only the in-frame clones, and not every one. The table lists 150,000 to 200,000 clones, over 45% of them singletons. The sequences come from CD4+ T cells sorted from blood, collected at week 24, from a patient treated with tofacitinib. The receptors here all came from a human donor with alopecia areata. Each CDR3 is given without its conserved first and last residue.

v_gene: TRBV2
len: 12
CDR3aa: ASVLLANTGELF

v_gene: TRBV5-4
len: 12
CDR3aa: ASSETDRKETQY

v_gene: TRBV2
len: 12
CDR3aa: ASRRGTDTDTQY

v_gene: TRBV7-2
len: 12
CDR3aa: ASSLARATYEQY

v_gene: TRBV2
len: 12
CDR3aa: ASTAGTGEDTQY

v_gene: TRBV6-6
len: 12
CDR3aa: ASKETGQAPEQY

v_gene: TRBV6-5
len: 12
CDR3aa: ASRRDRGIGSQY

v_gene: TRBV28
len: 13
CDR3aa: ASSWPGLGSYEQY

v_gene: TRBV18
len: 12
CDR3aa: ASSPPGQQETQY

v_gene: TRBV19
len: 11
CDR3aa: ASLATGTGELF

v_gene: TRBV7-6
len: 13
CDR3aa: ASTPQLGADTEAF

v_gene: TRBV7-2
len: 12
CDR3aa: ASSVPGTVWGYT

v_gene: TRBV18
len: 14
CDR3aa: ASSPRRGDSTDTQY

v_gene: TRBV7-9
len: 15
CDR3aa: ASSLTSGRFYTGELF

v_gene: TRBV7-2
len: 13
CDR3aa: ASSLEGAGTDTQY

v_gene: TRBV4-3
len: 13
CDR3aa: ASSLELGLHQPQH

v_gene: TRBV25-1
len: 11
CDR3aa: ASSVEGYTEAF

v_gene: TRBV7-2
len: 13
CDR3aa: ASSFRDSGNYGYT

v_gene: TRBV10-3
len: 11
CDR3aa: ATGTGQGQPQH

v_gene: TRBV5-4
len: 11
CDR3aa: ASSTRDTGELF

v_gene: TRBV11-2
len: 11
CDR3aa: ASSFAGQETQY

v_gene: TRBV29-1
len: 11
CDR3aa: SVLRDSSYEQY

v_gene: TRBV29-1
len: 14
CDR3aa: SLLLGAGEPQETQY

v_gene: TRBV5-6
len: 9
CDR3aa: ASRQDYGYT

v_gene: TRBV5-1
len: 11
CDR3aa: ASSFDREETQY

v_gene: TRBV29-1
len: 12
CDR3aa: SVEGTGLSYEQY

v_gene: TRBV7-2
len: 13
CDR3aa: ASSLLAGATDTQY

v_gene: TRBV29-1
len: 12
CDR3aa: STVAGEPTDTQY

v_gene: TRBV28
len: 14
CDR3aa: ASSSQTSGRGDTQY

v_gene: TRBV5-6
len: 11
CDR3aa: ASRGSRTGELF

v_gene: TRBV10-3
len: 10
CDR3aa: AIRQGGTEAF

v_gene: TRBV5-1
len: 12
CDR3aa: ASSLVWSETEAF

v_gene: TRBV29-1
len: 12
CDR3aa: SVRRDRGGYEQY

v_gene: TRBV5-1
len: 11
CDR3aa: ASSLGQGGEQY

v_gene: TRBV4-1
len: 12
CDR3aa: ASSRDKDPDTQY

v_gene: TRBV7-9
len: 13
CDR3aa: ASSFRGLLQETQY

v_gene: TRBV30
len: 11
CDR3aa: ASRTTGANVLT

v_gene: TRBV7-2
len: 13
CDR3aa: ASSPPGQGYYEQY

v_gene: TRBV30
len: 9
CDR3aa: AWGPYYEQY

v_gene: TRBV2
len: 11
CDR3aa: ASTPGRGYEQY

v_gene: TRBV30
len: 12
CDR3aa: ARRFRGSTDTQY

v_gene: TRBV29-1
len: 10
CDR3aa: SVEGAGAEAF

v_gene: TRBV18
len: 10
CDR3aa: ASSPRMETQY

v_gene: TRBV7-2
len: 11
CDR3aa: ASSYRDTGELF

v_gene: TRBV7-9
len: 12
CDR3aa: ASSLAGGDQPQH

v_gene: TRBV7-2
len: 11
CDR3aa: ASSLVGSDAQY

v_gene: TRBV25-1
len: 11
CDR3aa: ASSVPSTYEQY

v_gene: TRBV28
len: 12
CDR3aa: ASSPGQGGTEAF

v_gene: TRBV29-1
len: 12
CDR3aa: SAEGSGSTDTQY

v_gene: TRBV4-2
len: 13
CDR3aa: ASSQDSHEQETQY

v_gene: TRBV5-1
len: 11
CDR3aa: ASTGSGYNEQF

v_gene: TRBV2
len: 13
CDR3aa: ASSEKGARNQPQH